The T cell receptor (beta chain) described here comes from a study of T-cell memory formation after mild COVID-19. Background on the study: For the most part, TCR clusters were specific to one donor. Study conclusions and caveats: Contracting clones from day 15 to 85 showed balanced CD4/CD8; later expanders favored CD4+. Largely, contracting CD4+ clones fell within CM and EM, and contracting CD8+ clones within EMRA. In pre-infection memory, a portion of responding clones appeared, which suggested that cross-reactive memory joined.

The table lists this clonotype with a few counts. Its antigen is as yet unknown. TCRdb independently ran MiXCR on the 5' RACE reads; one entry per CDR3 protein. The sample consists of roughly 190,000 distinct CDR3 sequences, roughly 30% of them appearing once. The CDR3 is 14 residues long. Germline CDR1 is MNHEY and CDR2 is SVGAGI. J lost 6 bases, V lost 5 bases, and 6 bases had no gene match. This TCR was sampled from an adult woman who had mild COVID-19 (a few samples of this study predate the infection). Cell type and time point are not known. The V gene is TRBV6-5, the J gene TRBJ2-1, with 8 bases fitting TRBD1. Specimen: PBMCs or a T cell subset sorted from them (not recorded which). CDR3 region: CASSPGTGVNEQFF. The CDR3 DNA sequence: TGTGCCAGCAGTCCCGGGACAGGAGTCAATGAGCAGTTCTTC.